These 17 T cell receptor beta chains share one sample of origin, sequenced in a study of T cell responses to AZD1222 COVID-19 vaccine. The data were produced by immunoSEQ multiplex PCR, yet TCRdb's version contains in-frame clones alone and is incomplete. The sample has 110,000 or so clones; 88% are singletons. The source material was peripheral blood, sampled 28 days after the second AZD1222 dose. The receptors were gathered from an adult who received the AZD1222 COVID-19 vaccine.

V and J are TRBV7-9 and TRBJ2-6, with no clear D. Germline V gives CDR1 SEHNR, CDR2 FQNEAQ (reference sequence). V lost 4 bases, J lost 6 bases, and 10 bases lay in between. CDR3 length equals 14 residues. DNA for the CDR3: TGTGCCAGCAGCTACCAGTCGGTGGCCAACGTCCTGACTTTC. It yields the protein CASSYQSVANVLTF. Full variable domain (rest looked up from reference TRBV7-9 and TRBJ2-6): DTGVSQNPRHKITKRGQNVTFRCDPISEHNRLYWYRQTLGQGPEFLTYFQNEAQLEKSRLLSDRFSAERPKGSFSTLEIQRTEQGDSAMYLCASSYQSVANVLTFGAGSRLTVL.

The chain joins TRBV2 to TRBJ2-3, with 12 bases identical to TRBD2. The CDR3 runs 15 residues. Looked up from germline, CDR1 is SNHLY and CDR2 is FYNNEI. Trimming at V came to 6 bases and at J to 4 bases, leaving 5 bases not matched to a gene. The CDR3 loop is CASRQTSGGPDTQYF. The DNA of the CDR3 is TGTGCCAGCAGACAGACTAGCGGGGGCCCAGATACGCAGTATTTT. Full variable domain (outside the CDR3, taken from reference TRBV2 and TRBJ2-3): EPEVTQTPSHQVTQMGQEVILRCVPISNHLYFYWYRQILGQKVEFLVSFYNNEISEKSEIFDDQFSVERPDGSNFTLKIRSTKLEDSAMYFCASRQTSGGPDTQYFGPGTRLTVL.

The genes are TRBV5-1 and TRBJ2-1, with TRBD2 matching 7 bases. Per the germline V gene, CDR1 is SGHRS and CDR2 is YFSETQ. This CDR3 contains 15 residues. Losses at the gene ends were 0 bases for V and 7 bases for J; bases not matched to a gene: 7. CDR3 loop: CASSLAPAGINEQFF. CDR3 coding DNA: TGCGCCAGCAGCTTGGCCCCAGCGGGGATTAATGAGCAGTTCTTC.

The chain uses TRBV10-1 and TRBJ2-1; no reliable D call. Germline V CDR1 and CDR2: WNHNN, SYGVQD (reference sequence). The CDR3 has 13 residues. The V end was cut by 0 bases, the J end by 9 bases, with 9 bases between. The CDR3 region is CASSESVGIEQFF. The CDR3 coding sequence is TGCGCCAGCAGTGAGTCGGTAGGGATTGAGCAGTTCTTC.

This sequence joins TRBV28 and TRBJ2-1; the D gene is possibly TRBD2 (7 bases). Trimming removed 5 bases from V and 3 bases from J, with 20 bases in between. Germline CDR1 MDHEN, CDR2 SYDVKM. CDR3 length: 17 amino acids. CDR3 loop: CASSPFWGGSFYNEQFF. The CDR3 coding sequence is TGTGCCAGCAGTCCCTTTTGGGGGGGCTCCTTCTACAATGAGCAGTTCTTC.

CDR3 bases: TGTGCCAGCAGCTTAGGCCAGGGGCCTAATCAGCCCCAGCATTTT. This sequence encodes CASSLGQGPNQPQHF. The V gene is TRBV7-9, the J gene TRBJ1-5; TRBD1 might be the D (6 bases). The germline CDR1 and CDR2 sequences are SEHNR and FQNEAQ (reference sequence). V was shortened by 1 base and J by 4 bases, with 11 bases between the two germline ends. The CDR3 loop spans 15 amino acids.

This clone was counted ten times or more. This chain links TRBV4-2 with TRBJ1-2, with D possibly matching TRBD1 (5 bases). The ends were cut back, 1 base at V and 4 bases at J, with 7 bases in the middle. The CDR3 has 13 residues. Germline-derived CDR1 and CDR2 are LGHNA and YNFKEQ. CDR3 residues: CASSQGGGYGYTF. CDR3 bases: TGTGCCAGCAGCCAAGGTGGGGGCTATGGCTACACCTTC.

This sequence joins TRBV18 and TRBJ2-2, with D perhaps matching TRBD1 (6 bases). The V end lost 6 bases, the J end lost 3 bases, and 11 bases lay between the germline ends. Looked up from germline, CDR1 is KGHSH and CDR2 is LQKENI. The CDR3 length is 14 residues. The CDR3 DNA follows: TGTGCCAGCTCCCTAAACAGGGACACCGGGGAGCTGTTTTTT. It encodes CASSLNRDTGELFF.

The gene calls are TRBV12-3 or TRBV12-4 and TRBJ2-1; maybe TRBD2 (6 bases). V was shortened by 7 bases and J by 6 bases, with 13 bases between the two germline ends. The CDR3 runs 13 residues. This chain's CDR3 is CASTLLAANEQFF. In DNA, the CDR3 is TGTGCCAGCACCCTACTAGCTGCCAATGAGCAGTTCTTC.

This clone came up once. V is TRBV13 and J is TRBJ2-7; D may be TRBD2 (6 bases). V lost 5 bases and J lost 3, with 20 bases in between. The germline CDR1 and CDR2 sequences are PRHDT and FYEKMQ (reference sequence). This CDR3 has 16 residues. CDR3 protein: CASSLAGTPYFYEQYF. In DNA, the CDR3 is TGTGCCAGCAGCCTGGCCGGGACTCCCTATTTCTACGAGCAGTACTTC.

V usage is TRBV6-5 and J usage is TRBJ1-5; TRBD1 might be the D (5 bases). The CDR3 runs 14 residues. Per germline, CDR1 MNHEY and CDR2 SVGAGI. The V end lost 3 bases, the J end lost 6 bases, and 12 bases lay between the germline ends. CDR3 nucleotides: TGTGCCAGCAGTTATGGGGCCTCCGGTCAGCCCCAGCATTTT. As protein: CASSYGASGQPQHF.

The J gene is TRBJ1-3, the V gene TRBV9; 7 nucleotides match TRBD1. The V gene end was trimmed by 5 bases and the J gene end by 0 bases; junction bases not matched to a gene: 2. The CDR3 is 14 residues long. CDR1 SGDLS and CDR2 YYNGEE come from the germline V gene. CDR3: CASRGDSSGNTIYF. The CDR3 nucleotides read TGTGCCAGCAGGGGGGACAGCTCTGGAAACACCATATATTTT.

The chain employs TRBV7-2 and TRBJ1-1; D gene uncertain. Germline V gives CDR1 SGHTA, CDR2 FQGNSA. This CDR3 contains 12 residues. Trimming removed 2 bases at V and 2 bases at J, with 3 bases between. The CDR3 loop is CASSLINTEAFF. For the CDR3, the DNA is TGTGCCAGCAGCTTAATCAACACTGAAGCTTTCTTT.

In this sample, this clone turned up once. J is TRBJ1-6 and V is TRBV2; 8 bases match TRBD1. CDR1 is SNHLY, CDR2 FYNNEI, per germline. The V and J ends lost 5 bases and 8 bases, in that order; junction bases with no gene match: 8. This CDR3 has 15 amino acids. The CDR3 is CASSRGRGRDSPLHF. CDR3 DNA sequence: TGTGCCAGCAGTCGGGGCAGGGGGCGGGATTCACCCCTCCACTTT.

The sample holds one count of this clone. The CDR3 loop reads CASSITASLSGNTIYF. In DNA, the CDR3 is TGTGCCAGCAGCATTACAGCCAGTCTCTCTGGAAACACCATATATTTT. The chain recombines TRBV11-2 with TRBJ1-3; no clear D. V was cut by 5 bases and J by 0 bases, with 14 bases left in between. Germline-derived CDR1 and CDR2 are SGHAT and FQNNGV. The CDR3 totals 16 residues. The full variable domain, in which reference TRBV11-2 and TRBJ1-3 provide the parts outside the CDR3, is EAGVAQSPRYKIIEKRQSVAFWCNPISGHATLYWYQQILGQGPKLLIQFQNNGVVDDSQLPKDRFSAERLKGVDSTLKIQPAKLEDSAVYLCASSITASLSGNTIYFGEGSWLTVV.

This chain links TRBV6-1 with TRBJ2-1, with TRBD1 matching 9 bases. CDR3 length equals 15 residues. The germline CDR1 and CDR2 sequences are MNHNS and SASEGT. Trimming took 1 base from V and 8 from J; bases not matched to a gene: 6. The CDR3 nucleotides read TGTGCCAGCAGTGAAGAACAGGGGGCGGGATATGAGCAGTTCTTC. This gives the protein CASSEEQGAGYEQFF.

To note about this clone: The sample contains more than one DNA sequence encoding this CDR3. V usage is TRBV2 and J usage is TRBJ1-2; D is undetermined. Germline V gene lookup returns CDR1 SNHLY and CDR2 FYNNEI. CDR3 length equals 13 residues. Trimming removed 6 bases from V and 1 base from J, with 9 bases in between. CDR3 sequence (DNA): TGTGCCAGCAGCCAGGACGGTAACTATGGCTACACCTTC. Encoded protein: CASSQDGNYGYTF.